Reported below is one T cell receptor (beta chain). Expressed TCRB transcripts got sequenced, as all isolated RNA was reverse transcribed. About 3.57 million reads, on average, came from each naive, central memory and regulatory T cell sample. Clones were sequenced by immunoSEQ multiplex PCR, and TCRdb holds only the in-frame ones, with some missing. Here the sample spans around 300,000 clones, 8% being singletons. This entry is derived from a study of beta chain features in type 1 diabetes. The germline gives CDR1 MNHEY, CDR2 SMNVEV (reference sequence). The CDR3 sequence is 13 residues long. Trimming stripped 8 bases from V and 9 bases from J, with 17 bases between.

The chain has TRBV27 and TRBJ2-1; D assignment may be TRBD1 or TRBD2 (5 bases each). The sequenced sample was central memory CD4+ T cells from blood. The TCR originated in a woman aged 18-29 years in good health. The CDR3 DNA follows: TGTGCCAGCTCTCAGAGGGGATCATCTGAGCAGTTCTTC. It encodes CASSQRGSSEQFF.